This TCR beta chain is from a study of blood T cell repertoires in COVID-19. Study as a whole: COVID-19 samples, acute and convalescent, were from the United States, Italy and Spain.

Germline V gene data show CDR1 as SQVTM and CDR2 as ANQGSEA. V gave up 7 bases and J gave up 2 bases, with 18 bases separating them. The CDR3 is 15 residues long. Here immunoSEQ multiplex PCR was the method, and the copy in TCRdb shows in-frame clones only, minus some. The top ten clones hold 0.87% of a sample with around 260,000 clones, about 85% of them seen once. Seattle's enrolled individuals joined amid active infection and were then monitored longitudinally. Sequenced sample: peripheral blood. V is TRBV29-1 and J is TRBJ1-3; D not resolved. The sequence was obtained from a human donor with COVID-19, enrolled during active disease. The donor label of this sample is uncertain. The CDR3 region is CSASALGGTGNTIYF. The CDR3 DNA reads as TGCAGCGCCTCTGCCCTCGGCGGGACTGGAAACACCATATATTTT.